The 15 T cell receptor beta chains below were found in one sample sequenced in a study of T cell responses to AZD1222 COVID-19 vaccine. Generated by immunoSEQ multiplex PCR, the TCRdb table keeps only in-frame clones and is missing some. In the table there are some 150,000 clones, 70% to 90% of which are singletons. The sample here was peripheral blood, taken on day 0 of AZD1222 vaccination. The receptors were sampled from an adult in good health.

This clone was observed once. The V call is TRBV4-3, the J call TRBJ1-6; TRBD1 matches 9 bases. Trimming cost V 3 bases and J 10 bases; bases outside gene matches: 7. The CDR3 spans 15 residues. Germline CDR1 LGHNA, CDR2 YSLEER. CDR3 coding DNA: TGCGCCAGCAGCCATCGGGACAGGGAATACTCACCCCTCCACTTT. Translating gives CASSHRDREYSPLHF.

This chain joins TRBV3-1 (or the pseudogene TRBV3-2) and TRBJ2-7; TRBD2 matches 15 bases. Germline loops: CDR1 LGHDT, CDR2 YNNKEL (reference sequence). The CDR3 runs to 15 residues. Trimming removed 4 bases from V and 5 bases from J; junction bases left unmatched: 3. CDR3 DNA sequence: TGTGCCAGCAGCCTGGGACTAGCGGGAGGAAACGAGCAGTACTTC. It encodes CASSLGLAGGNEQYF.

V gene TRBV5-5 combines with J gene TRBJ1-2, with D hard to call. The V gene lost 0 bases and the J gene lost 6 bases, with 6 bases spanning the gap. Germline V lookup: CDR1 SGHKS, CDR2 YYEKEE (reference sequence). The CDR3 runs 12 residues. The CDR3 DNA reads TGTGCCAGCAGCTTGGGCTGGGATGGCTACACCTTC. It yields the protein CASSLGWDGYTF.

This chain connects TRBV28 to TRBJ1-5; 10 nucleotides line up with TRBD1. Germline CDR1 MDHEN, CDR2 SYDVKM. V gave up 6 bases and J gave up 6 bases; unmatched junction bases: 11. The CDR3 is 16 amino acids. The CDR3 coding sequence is TGTGCCAGCAGACCTCCGGAGGGACAGGGGTTTCAGCCCCAGCATTTT. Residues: CASRPPEGQGFQPQHF.

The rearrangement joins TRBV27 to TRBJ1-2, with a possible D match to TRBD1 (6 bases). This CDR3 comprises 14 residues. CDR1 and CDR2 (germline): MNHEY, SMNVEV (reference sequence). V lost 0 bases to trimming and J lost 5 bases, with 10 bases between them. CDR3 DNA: TGTGCCAGCAGTTTATCGATAAGGGGGTATGGCTACACCTTC. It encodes CASSLSIRGYGYTF.

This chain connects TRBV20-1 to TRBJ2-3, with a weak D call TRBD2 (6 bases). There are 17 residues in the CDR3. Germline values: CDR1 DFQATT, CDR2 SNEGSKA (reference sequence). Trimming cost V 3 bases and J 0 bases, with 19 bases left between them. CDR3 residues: CSASWRGPSPSTDTQYF. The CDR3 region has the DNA TGCAGTGCTAGTTGGCGGGGTCCTTCCCCGAGCACAGATACGCAGTATTTT.

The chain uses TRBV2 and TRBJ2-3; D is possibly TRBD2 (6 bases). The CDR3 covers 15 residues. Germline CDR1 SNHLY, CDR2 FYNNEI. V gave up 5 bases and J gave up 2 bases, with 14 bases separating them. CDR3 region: CASSPALAATDTQYF. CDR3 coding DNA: TGTGCCAGCAGTCCAGCTTTAGCGGCCACAGATACGCAGTATTTT.

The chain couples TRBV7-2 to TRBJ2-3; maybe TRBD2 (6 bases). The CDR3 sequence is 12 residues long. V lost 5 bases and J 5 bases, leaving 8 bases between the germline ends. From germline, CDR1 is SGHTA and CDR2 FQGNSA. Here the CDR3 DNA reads TGTGCCAGCAGCCGGAGGGTAGATACGCAGTATTTT. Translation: CASSRRVDTQYF.

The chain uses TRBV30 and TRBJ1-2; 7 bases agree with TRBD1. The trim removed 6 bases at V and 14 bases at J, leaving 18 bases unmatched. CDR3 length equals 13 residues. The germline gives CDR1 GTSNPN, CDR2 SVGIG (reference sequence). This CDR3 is CACSKGAGPASTF. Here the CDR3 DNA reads TGTGCCTGCAGCAAGGGGGCAGGTCCGGCATCTACCTTC.

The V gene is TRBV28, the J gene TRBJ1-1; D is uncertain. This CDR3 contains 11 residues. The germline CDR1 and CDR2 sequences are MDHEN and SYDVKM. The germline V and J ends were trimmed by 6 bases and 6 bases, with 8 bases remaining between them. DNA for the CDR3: TGTGCCAGCAGAGATTATTCTGAAGCTTTCTTT. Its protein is CASRDYSEAFF. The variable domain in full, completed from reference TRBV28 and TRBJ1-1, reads DVKVTQSSRYLVKRTGEKVFLECVQDMDHENMFWYRQDPGLGLRLIYFSYDVKMKEKGDIPEGYSVSREKKERFSLILESASTNQTSMYLCASRDYSEAFFGQGTRLTVV.

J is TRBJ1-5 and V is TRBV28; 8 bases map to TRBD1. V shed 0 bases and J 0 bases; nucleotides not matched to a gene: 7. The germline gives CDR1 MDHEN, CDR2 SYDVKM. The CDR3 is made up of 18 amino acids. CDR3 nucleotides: TGTGCCAGCAGTTTATGGGGACAGGCTTTCTATAGCAATCAGCCCCAGCATTTT. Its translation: CASSLWGQAFYSNQPQHF.

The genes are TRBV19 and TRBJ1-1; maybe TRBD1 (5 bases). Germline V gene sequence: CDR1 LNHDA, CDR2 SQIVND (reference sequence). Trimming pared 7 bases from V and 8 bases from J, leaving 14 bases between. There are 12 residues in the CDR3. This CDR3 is CASTMGGLEAFF. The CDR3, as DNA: TGTGCCAGTACCATGGGGGGTTTGGAAGCTTTCTTT.

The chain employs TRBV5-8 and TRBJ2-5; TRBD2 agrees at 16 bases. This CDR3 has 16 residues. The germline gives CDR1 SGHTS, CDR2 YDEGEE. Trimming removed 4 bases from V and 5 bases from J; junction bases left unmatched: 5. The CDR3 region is CASSPGLAGGQETQYF. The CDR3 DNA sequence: TGTGCCAGCAGCCCGGGACTAGCGGGGGGGCAGGAGACCCAGTACTTC. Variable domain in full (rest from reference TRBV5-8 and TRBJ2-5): EAGVTQSPTHLIKTRGQQATLRCSPISGHTSVYWYQQALGLGLQFLLWYDEGEERNRGNFPPRFSGRQFPNYSSELNVNALELEDSALYLCASSPGLAGGQETQYFGPGTRLLVL.

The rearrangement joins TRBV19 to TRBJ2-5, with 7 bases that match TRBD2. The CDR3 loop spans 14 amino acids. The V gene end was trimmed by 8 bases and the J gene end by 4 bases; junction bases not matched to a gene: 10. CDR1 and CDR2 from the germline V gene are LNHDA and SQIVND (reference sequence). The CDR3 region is CASSSGKELETQYF. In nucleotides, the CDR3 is TGTGCCAGTTCAAGCGGGAAAGAGTTAGAGACCCAGTACTTC.

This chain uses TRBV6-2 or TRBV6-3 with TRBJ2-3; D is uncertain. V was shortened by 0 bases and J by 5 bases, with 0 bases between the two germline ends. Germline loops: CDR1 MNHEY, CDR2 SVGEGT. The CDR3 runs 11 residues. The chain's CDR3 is CASSYSDTQYF. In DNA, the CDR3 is TGTGCCAGCAGTTACTCAGATACGCAGTATTTT.